This T cell receptor (beta chain) was identified during a study of CD8 T cells in Susac syndrome. The ends were cut back, 5 bases at V and 9 bases at J, with 20 bases in the middle. The CDR3 consists of 16 residues. In germline, CDR1 is MNHEY, CDR2 SMNVEV (reference sequence). With random hexamers, roughly 0.45 to 1 ug RNA was reverse transcribed. TCRdb passed the immunoSEQ multiplex PCR reads through MiXCR, listing each CDR3 protein once. The sample lists approximately 210,000 distinct CDR3 sequences, 95% occurring once. The clonotype comes from a human donor with multiple sclerosis. The chain recombines TRBV27 with TRBJ1-6; D is perhaps TRBD1 (5 bases). What was sequenced was CD4+ T cells from PBMCs. The CDR3 region is CASSPGAGAWSSPLHF. The CDR3, as DNA: TGTGCCAGCAGTCCCGGAGCCGGGGCATGGAGTTCACCCCTCCACTTT.